Shown below are 16 T cell receptor beta chains from a single sample sequenced in a study of siplizumab effects on memory and regulatory T cells (dated 2019 in TCRdb). The protocol used for the library was the immunoSEQ multiplex PCR assay. TCRdb limited this immuneACCESS table to in-frame rearrangements with V and J called. A share of clones is missing; checked studies link under half to unresolved V genes, and the rest is unexplained. Counted in this sample were about 100,000 clones; roughly 94% of them appeared once. The leading ten clones occupy 1.3% of the sample. Sequenced material: non-Treg CD4+ T cells sorted from blood. The intended sense of this specimen's cell subset or site label: FACS-sorted unstimulated CD4+ non-regulatory T cells. The receptors derive from a human donor in good health.

The CDR3 region has the DNA TGTGCCAGCAGTAGGAGGTCGACGTACAATGAGCAGTTCTTC. Translating gives CASSRRSTYNEQFF. The chain couples TRBV25-1 to TRBJ2-1, with D perhaps matching TRBD2 (5 bases). The CDR3 sequence is 14 residues long. Germline assignment: CDR1 MGHDK and CDR2 SYGVNS. Trimming removed 5 bases from V and 4 bases from J, with 12 bases in between.

The chain has TRBV5-5 and TRBJ1-2; maybe TRBD1 (5 bases). The V gene lost 0 bases and the J gene lost 10 bases, with 13 bases spanning the gap. The CDR3 length is 13 residues. CDR1 and CDR2 from the germline V gene are SGHKS and YYEKEE (reference sequence). CDR3 sequence: CASSLVGRHVYTF. The CDR3 coding sequence is TGTGCCAGCAGCTTGGTGGGGCGGCATGTCTACACCTTC.

The chain joins TRBV28 to TRBJ1-1; possibly TRBD1 for D (5 bases). V gave up 5 bases and J gave up 7 bases, with 11 bases separating them. The CDR3 totals 12 residues. CDR1 is MDHEN and CDR2 is SYDVKM in the germline V gene. CDR3: CASSQPGREAFF. The CDR3 DNA sequence: TGTGCCAGCAGTCAACCGGGACGTGAAGCTTTCTTT. The variable domain in full, with the rest retrieved from reference TRBV28 and TRBJ1-1, is DVKVTQSSRYLVKRTGEKVFLECVQDMDHENMFWYRQDPGLGLRLIYFSYDVKMKEKGDIPEGYSVSREKKERFSLILESASTNQTSMYLCASSQPGREAFFGQGTRLTVV.

The genes are TRBV28 and TRBJ2-5, with 11 bases fitting TRBD2. V was pared by 5 bases and J by 0 bases, with 5 bases of the junction left unmatched. The CDR3 has 16 amino acids. In germline, CDR1 is MDHEN, CDR2 SYDVKM. In DNA, the CDR3 is TGTGCCAGCAGTAGGGGACTAGCGGCCTACCAAGAGACCCAGTACTTC. Translating it yields CASSRGLAAYQETQYF.

Turning to this clone: This sample also contains other DNA sequences that code for the same CDR3. The rearrangement uses TRBV5-1 and TRBJ1-3, with D unclear. V was cut by 2 bases and J by 5 bases, with 8 bases left in between. Germline V gene sequence: CDR1 SGHRS, CDR2 YFSETQ. CDR3 length: 13 residues. The CDR3 bases are TGCGCCAGCAGCTTTGACATTCGAAACACCATATATTTT. Protein product: CASSFDIRNTIYF. The full variable domain, its missing parts supplied by reference TRBV5-1 and TRBJ1-3, is KAGVTQTPRYLIKTRGQQVTLSCSPISGHRSVSWYQQTPGQGLQFLFEYFSETQRNKGNFPGRFSGRQFSNSRSEMNVSTLELGDSALYLCASSFDIRNTIYFGEGSWLTVV.

This clone was seen only once. The chain couples TRBV27 to TRBJ1-6; the D is unclear. Germline V lookup: CDR1 MNHEY, CDR2 SMNVEV (reference sequence). V shed 5 bases and J shed 3 bases, with 11 bases lying between them. CDR3 length: 15 amino acids. CDR3 nucleotide sequence: TGTGCCAGCAGTCCCGACTGGATCTATAATTCACCCCTCCACTTT. The encoded protein is CASSPDWIYNSPLHF.

The J gene is TRBJ1-2, the V gene TRBV30; possibly TRBD1 for D (5 bases). There are 16 residues in the CDR3. Germline V gene sequence: CDR1 GTSNPN, CDR2 SVGIG (reference sequence). Between the trimmed V and J ends, which lost 2 bases and 4 bases, there was a span of 20 bases. The CDR3 is CAWSRTLSTERYGYTF. The CDR3, as DNA: TGTGCCTGGAGTCGCACCCTTTCGACAGAACGCTATGGCTACACCTTC. Based on the CDR3 plus reference TRBV30 and TRBJ1-2, the full variable domain is SQTIHQWPATLVQPVGSPLSLECTVEGTSNPNLYWYRQAAGRGLQLLFYSVGIGQISSEVPQNLSASRPQDRQFILSSKKLLLSDSGFYLCAWSRTLSTERYGYTFGSGTRLTVV.

The rearrangement uses TRBV6-1 and TRBJ2-2; D is unclear. Germline V gives CDR1 MNHNS, CDR2 SASEGT. Trimming removed 10 bases at V and 0 bases at J, with 12 bases between. This CDR3 has 14 residues. The CDR3 DNA follows: TGTGCCACAAGACATAACGCGAACACCGGGGAGCTGTTTTTT. It encodes CATRHNANTGELFF.

The DNA of the CDR3 is TGTGCCAGTAATCCGGGTCGAACAGATACGCAGTATTTT. It encodes CASNPGRTDTQYF. V and J are TRBV19 and TRBJ2-3; no firm D call. Trimming took off 7 bases at V and 3 bases at J, with 11 bases between the two ends. Per germline, CDR1 LNHDA and CDR2 SQIVND (reference sequence). The CDR3 sequence is 13 residues long.

The chain is built from TRBV6-6 and TRBJ2-7; no clear D. V lost 5 bases, J lost 5 bases, and 22 bases lay in between. This CDR3 comprises 16 residues. Germline-derived CDR1 and CDR2 are MNHNY and SVGAGI (reference sequence). CDR3 sequence reads: CASSHRQGPNPHEQYF. DNA for the CDR3: TGTGCCAGCAGTCACAGACAAGGCCCCAATCCGCACGAGCAGTACTTC.

The rearrangement joins TRBV5-1 to TRBJ1-2; D remains unclear. Trimming took off 0 bases at V and 0 bases at J, with 15 bases between the two ends. This CDR3 comprises 17 residues. Looked up from germline, CDR1 is SGHRS and CDR2 is YFSETQ. The CDR3: CASSLASGKSTNYGYTF. The CDR3 DNA is TGCGCCAGCAGCTTGGCCAGTGGGAAGTCCACTAACTATGGCTACACCTTC.

V and J are TRBV2 and TRBJ2-7; 8 bases line up with TRBD2. This CDR3 contains 14 residues. Per germline, CDR1 SNHLY and CDR2 FYNNEI. After removal of 6 bases from V and 4 bases from J, the junction contained 8 bases not matched to a gene. CDR3: CASRRVSGDYEQYF. The CDR3 nucleotides are TGTGCCAGCAGGAGAGTTAGCGGGGATTACGAGCAGTACTTC.

The table lists this clone with a few counts. The rearrangement joins TRBV6-5 to TRBJ2-2; 10 bases line up with TRBD2. CDR3 size: 14 residues. Trimming took 7 bases from V and 7 from J; bases not matched to a gene: 6. Germline values: CDR1 MNHEY, CDR2 SVGAGI. This chain's CDR3 is CASTRAGGHGELFF. The CDR3 DNA reads as TGTGCCAGCACCCGAGCGGGAGGGCACGGGGAGCTGTTTTTT.

The V call is TRBV5-4, the J call TRBJ1-2; D unclear. Germline loops: CDR1 SGHNT, CDR2 YYREEE (reference sequence). V was trimmed by 1 base and J by 1 base, leaving 5 bases between them. The CDR3 extends over 13 amino acids. CDR3 in DNA: TGTGCCAGCAGCTTGTCGATTAACTATGGCTACACCTTC. Translating gives CASSLSINYGYTF.

The chain uses TRBV30 and TRBJ2-5; 7 nucleotides match TRBD2. The germline V gene encodes CDR1 GTSNPN and CDR2 SVGIG (reference sequence). The CDR3 has 15 residues. V was pared by 0 bases and J by 2 bases, with 6 bases of the junction left unmatched. The CDR3 reads CAWSVRLAVQETQYF. The CDR3 DNA is TGTGCCTGGAGTGTTAGGCTAGCGGTACAAGAGACCCAGTACTTC.

The CDR3 nucleotides are TGTGCCAGCAGCTTAATCGGGGGGGGCGAGACCCAGTACTTC. Amino acids: CASSLIGGGETQYF. J is TRBJ2-5 and V is TRBV11-1; 8 nucleotides match TRBD2. The V gene's germline CDR1 is SGHAT and CDR2 FQDESV (reference sequence). V gave up 2 bases and J gave up 5 bases; unmatched junction bases: 4. This CDR3 comprises 14 residues.